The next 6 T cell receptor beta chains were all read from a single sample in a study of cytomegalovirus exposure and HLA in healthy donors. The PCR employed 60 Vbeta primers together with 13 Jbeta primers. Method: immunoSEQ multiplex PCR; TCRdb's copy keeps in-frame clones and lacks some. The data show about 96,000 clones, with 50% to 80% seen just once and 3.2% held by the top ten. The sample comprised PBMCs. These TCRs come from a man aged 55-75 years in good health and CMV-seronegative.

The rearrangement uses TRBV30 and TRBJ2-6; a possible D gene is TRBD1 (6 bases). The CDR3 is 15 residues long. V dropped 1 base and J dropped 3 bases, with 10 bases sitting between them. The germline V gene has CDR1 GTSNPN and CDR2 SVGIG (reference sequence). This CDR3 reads CAWSATGFGANVLTF. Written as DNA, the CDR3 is TGTGCCTGGAGTGCAACAGGGTTTGGGGCCAACGTCCTGACTTTC.

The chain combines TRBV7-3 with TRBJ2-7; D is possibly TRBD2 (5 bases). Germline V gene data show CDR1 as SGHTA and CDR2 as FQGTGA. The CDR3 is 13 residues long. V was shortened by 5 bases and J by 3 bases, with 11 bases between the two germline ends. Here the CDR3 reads CASSPDGLYEQYF. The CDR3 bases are TGTGCCAGCAGCCCGGACGGACTCTACGAGCAGTACTTC.

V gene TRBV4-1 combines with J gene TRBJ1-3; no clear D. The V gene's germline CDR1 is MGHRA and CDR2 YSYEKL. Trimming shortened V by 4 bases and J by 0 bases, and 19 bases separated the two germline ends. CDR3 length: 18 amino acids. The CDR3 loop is CASSRDIFRVGSGNTIYF. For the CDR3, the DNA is TGCGCCAGCAGCCGAGATATCTTCCGGGTTGGCTCTGGAAACACCATATATTTT.

CDR3 DNA sequence: TGCGCCAGCAGCCAGTTCGAGGCCGGACAGGGCCCCTACGAGCAGTACTTC. Translation gives CASSQFEAGQGPYEQYF. The chain is built from TRBV4-1 and TRBJ2-7; 8 bases line up with TRBD1. Trimming cost V 3 bases and J 2 bases; bases outside gene matches: 12. The CDR3 totals 17 residues. CDR1 is MGHRA and CDR2 is YSYEKL in the germline V gene.

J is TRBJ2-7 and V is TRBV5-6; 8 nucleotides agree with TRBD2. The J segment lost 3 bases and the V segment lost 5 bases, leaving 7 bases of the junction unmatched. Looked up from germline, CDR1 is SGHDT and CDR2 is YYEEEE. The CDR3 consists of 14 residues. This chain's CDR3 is CASSLAGTIYEQYF. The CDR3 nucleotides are TGTGCCAGCAGTTTAGCGGGAACCATCTACGAGCAGTACTTC.

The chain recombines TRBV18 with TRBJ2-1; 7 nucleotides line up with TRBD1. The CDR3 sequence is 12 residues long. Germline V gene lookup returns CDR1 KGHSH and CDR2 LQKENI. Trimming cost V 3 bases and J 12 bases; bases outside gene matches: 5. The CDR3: CASSPATGLQFF. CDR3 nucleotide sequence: TGTGCCAGCTCACCCGCGACAGGGTTGCAGTTCTTC.